This T cell receptor (beta chain) was sequenced during a study of blood T cell repertoires in COVID-19. Only in-frame clones appear in the TCRdb table, and some are missing; sequencing was by immunoSEQ multiplex PCR. This repertoire shows nearly 110,000 clones, about 80% found once; its top ten account for 4% to 4.5%. Trimming at V came to 6 bases and at J to 10 bases, leaving 10 bases not matched to a gene. Germline CDR1 and CDR2: SGHAT and FQNNGV. The CDR3 has 15 amino acids. This clonotype was sampled from a man in his sixties or seventies with acute or convalescent COVID-19. The chain links TRBV11-2 to TRBJ1-6; TRBD1 matches 9 bases. Sequenced input: peripheral blood. The CDR3 DNA reads TGTGCCAGCAGTCCCACACAGGGGGCAGGGTCACCCCTCCACTTT. It codes for CASSPTQGAGSPLHF.